The 3 T cell receptor beta chains listed next were all sequenced from one sample in a study of blood T cell repertoires in COVID-19. Sequencing used immunoSEQ multiplex PCR; TCRdb keeps in-frame clones, though not all of them. The profile covers more than 95,000 clones, with approximately 87% appearing a single time and about an eighth taken by the ten largest. The sequenced material came from peripheral blood. The receptors come from a human donor in a cohort sampled during active or convalescent COVID-19.

The J gene is TRBJ1-2, the V gene TRBV2; D unresolved. CDR3 length equals 13 residues. The V end was cut by 4 bases, the J end by 6 bases, with 12 bases between. Looked up from germline, CDR1 is SNHLY and CDR2 is FYNNEI. CDR3 loop: CASSVGGRDGYTF. The CDR3 DNA follows: TGTGCCAGCAGTGTGGGAGGGAGAGATGGCTACACCTTC.

The V call is TRBV6-6, the J call TRBJ2-1, with 15 bases fitting TRBD2. Per germline, CDR1 MNHNY and CDR2 SVGAGI (reference sequence). The CDR3 extends over 16 amino acids. V lost 6 bases, J lost 8 bases, and 8 bases stayed unmatched. CDR3 in amino acids: CASRSYRTSGGDEQFF. In DNA, the CDR3 is TGTGCCAGCAGGTCCTACAGGACTAGCGGGGGGGATGAGCAGTTCTTC.

DNA of the CDR3: TGCGCCAGCTGTCGGACTGACCTCCTAAACACTGAAGCTTTCTTT. Translation gives CASCRTDLLNTEAFF. The chain has TRBV5-1 and TRBJ1-1; no clear D gene. V lost 7 bases and J 2 bases, leaving 18 bases between the germline ends. The CDR3 has 15 residues. Germline CDR1 is SGHRS and CDR2 is YFSETQ.